This paragraph reports one T cell receptor beta chain. Its matching antigen is unknown. This may stem from a read error, because a much larger clone lies one nucleotide away. The CDR3 sequence is 13 residues long. Amplification of TRBV12-4/TRBJ1-2 clonotypes used adaptor-ligated barcode primers. From the multiplex PCR reads, TCRdb called clonotypes with MiXCR, one entry per CDR3 protein. The repertoire holds roughly 980 distinct CDR3 sequences, around 6% seen once, with about 40% in the top ten. Regarding the study as a whole: Naive CD4+ cells shared approximately 12% of tumor Treg sequences. The TCR gene usage of tumor memory CD4+ T cells clustered together with blood and lymph node memory CD4+ cells and with lymph node naive CD4+ cells.

Naive CD4+ T cells were purified with Tregs depleted by CD25. Material for sequencing was tumor-infiltrating naive CD4+ T cells sorted from the breast tumor. As to subset: naive CD4+ T cells, CD4+CD45RA+CD25-. The chain combines TRBV12-3 or TRBV12-4 with TRBJ1-2; 9 bases are shared with TRBD1. This TCR was recovered from a female donor with breast cancer. The CDR3 DNA reads as TGTGTCAGCAGTTTAGGACAGGGGTTTGGCTACACCTTC. It codes for CVSSLGQGFGYTF.